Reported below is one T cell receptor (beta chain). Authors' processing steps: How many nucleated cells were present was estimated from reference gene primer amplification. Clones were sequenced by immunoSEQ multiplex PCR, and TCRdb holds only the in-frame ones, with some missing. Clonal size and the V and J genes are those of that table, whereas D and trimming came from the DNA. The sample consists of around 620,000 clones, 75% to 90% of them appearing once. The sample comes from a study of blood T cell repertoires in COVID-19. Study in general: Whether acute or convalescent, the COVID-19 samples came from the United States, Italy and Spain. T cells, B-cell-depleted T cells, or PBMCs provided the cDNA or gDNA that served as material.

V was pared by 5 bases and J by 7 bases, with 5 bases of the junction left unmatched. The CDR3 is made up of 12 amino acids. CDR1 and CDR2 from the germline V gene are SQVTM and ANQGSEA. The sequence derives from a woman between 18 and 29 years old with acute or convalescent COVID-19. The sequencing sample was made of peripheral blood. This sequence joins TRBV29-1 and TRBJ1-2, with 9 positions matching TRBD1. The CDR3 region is CSVPQGARGYTF. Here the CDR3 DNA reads TGCAGCGTTCCACAGGGGGCTCGTGGCTACACCTTC. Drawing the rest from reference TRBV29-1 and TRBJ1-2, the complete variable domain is SAVISQKPSRDICQRGTSLTIQCQVDSQVTMMFWYRQQPGQSLTLIATANQGSEATYESGFVIDKFPISRPNLTFSTLTVSNMSPEDSSIYLCSVPQGARGYTFGSGTRLTVV.